Listed below are T cell receptor beta chains from one sample, sequenced in a study of OX40 agonist ivuxolimab in advanced cancers. Data came from immunoSEQ multiplex PCR; TCRdb stores just in-frame clones and leaves some out. Of approximately 69,000 clones listed, 65% to 90% are singletons. This specimen consisted of CD4+ or CD8+ T cells sorted from blood, obtained in a trial of the OX40 agonist ivuxolimab. The receptors were gathered from an adult with an advanced solid tumor such as melanoma, head and neck, liver or kidney cancer. Both conserved end residues are part of each CDR3. Each record gives: J gene, clone size, D gene, V gene, CDR3 DNA, CDR3 protein. The D gene is left open where the match is weak. Size is omitted from some rows. Given values are once, few, many or a class for expanded clones.

TRBJ2-7	-	TRBD1	TRBV9	TGTGCCAGCAGCGTAGGTCCAGGGGGCAGGTACGAGCAGTACTTC	CASSVGPGGRYEQYF
TRBJ1-3	-	-	TRBV6-6	TGTGCCAGCAGTACAGGGTCTGGAAACACCATATATTTT	CASSTGSGNTIYF
TRBJ1-2	-	-	TRBV5-6	TGTGCCAGCAGCTTGGCAATGGGGACCGATGGCTACACCTTC	CASSLAMGTDGYTF
TRBJ1-5	-	TRBD1	TRBV5-1	TGCGCCAGCAGCTTGGCAGGGGGCGCCGGTCAGCCCCAGCATTTT	CASSLAGGAGQPQHF
TRBJ1-2	few	TRBD1	TRBV11-2	TGTGCCAGCAGTTTCGGGACAGGGGAATACGGCTACACCTTC	CASSFGTGEYGYTF
TRBJ1-2	few	TRBD1	TRBV19	TGTGCCAGTAGTATGAGAGGGGGCGGCTACACCTTC	CASSMRGGGYTF
TRBJ1-6	-	-	TRBV12-5	TGTGCTAGTGGCGCCGGGACATTGTATTCACCCCTCCACTTT	CASGAGTLYSPLHF
TRBJ1-1	-	-	TRBV5-1	TGCGCCAGCAGCTTGGAATGGGAAACTGAAGCTTTCTTT	CASSLEWETEAFF
TRBJ1-1	-	TRBD1	TRBV5-4	TGTGCCAGCAGCCAAACAGGGGTGGGAGCTTTCTTT	CASSQTGVGAFF
TRBJ1-2	-	-	TRBV11-2	TGTGCCAGCAGCTCCCCGGGGGGTGGTGGCTACACCTTC	CASSSPGGGGYTF
TRBJ2-3	-	TRBD2	TRBV2	TGTGCCAGCAGTGATGCTGCCGGGAGGGGCACAGATACGCAGTATTTT	CASSDAAGRGTDTQYF
TRBJ1-4	few	TRBD1	TRBV7-6	TGTGCCAGCAGCGATACAGGGGCAACTAATGAAAAACTGTTTTTT	CASSDTGATNEKLFF
TRBJ2-2	-	-	TRBV19	TGTGCCAGTAGTAATACAGGGACCGGGGAGCTGTTTTTT	CASSNTGTGELFF
TRBJ2-1	-	TRBD1	TRBV10-3	TGTGCCATCCAACCGGGACAGGGGGCCAATGAGCAGTTCTTC	CAIQPGQGANEQFF
TRBJ2-1	-	-	TRBV7-7	TGTGCTAGCTCGGGGGTAAGCGGCTCTGAGCAGTTCTTC	CASSGVSGSEQFF
TRBJ2-7	-	-	TRBV4-1	TGCGCCAGCAGCCAAGGAACGACCGAGCAGTACTTC	CASSQGTTEQYF
TRBJ2-7	-	TRBD2	TRBV6-1	TGTGCCAGCAGTTCGGGACTAGCGCGGAGTGGGGAGCAGTACTTC	CASSSGLARSGEQYF
TRBJ2-7	-	-	TRBV19	TGTGCCAGTAGCCTGGAACCCCGAGCTCGCGAGCAGTACTTC	CASSLEPRAREQYF
TRBJ2-5	-	-	TRBV7-2	TGTGCCAGCAGCTTAGGCCTAGAGACCCAGTACTTC	CASSLGLETQYF
TRBJ2-3	-	TRBD1	TRBV5-1	TGCGCCAGCAGCTTGGCCTCAGGGGGCCGCACAGATACGCAGTATTTT	CASSLASGGRTDTQYF
TRBJ1-1	-	-	TRBV6-1	TGTGCCAGCAGACGGATTATGAACACTGAAGCTTTCTTT	CASRRIMNTEAFF
TRBJ1-1	-	-	TRBV27	TGTGCCAGCAGTTTATCCGGGCTGAACACTGAAGCTTTCTTT	CASSLSGLNTEAFF
TRBJ1-1	-	TRBD1	TRBV29-1	TGCAGCGTTGGAAGACAGGGGGCCACTGAAGCTTTCTTT	CSVGRQGATEAFF
TRBJ1-1	few	TRBD1	TRBV11-2	TGTGCCAGCAGCCCGGACAGGGAGGAGGAAGCTTTCTTT	CASSPDREEEAFF
TRBJ1-4	-	TRBD1	TRBV6-1	TGTGCCAGCAGCAACAGGGGGCGCGTTGAAAAACTGTTTTTT	CASSNRGRVEKLFF
TRBJ1-5	-	-	TRBV7-9	TGTGCCAGCAGCTTAGATGGGATTCGGCAGCCCCAGCATTTT	CASSLDGIRQPQHF
TRBJ1-6	-	-	TRBV18	TGTGCCAGCTCACCCGTACAAGGCGGGTCACCCCTCCACTTT	CASSPVQGGSPLHF
TRBJ2-5	-	TRBD1	TRBV12-5	TGTGCTAGTGGATATTCAGGGGGCGGGGAGACCCAGTACTTC	CASGYSGGGETQYF
TRBJ2-1	-	TRBD2	TRBV6-1	TGTGCCAGCAAAAGCGGGGGGGGATCCTACAATGAGCAGTTCTTC	CASKSGGGSYNEQFF
TRBJ1-1	-	-	TRBV28	TGTGCCAGCAGAGAAGGGATGGAGGATGAAGCTTTCTTT	CASREGMEDEAFF
TRBJ2-7	-	TRBD2	TRBV9	TGTGCCAGCAGCCCGGGGGGAGCGGGGGCCAACCTCTACGATGAGCAGTACTTC	CASSPGGAGANLYDEQYF
TRBJ2-1	-	TRBD2	TRBV2	TGTGCCAGCAGGGGGGCTAGCGGGGGCCTGAGCTCCTACAATGAGCAGTTCTTC	CASRGASGGLSSYNEQFF
TRBJ1-1	-	-	TRBV19	TGTGCCAGTAGTATAACCCCCGGGAACACTGAAGCTTTCTTT	CASSITPGNTEAFF
TRBJ2-2	once	-	TRBV5-6	TGTGCCAGCAGCTTGGAGGACGGGGAGCTGTTTTTT	CASSLEDGELFF
TRBJ2-5	once	TRBD2	TRBV11-3	TGTGCCAGCAGCTTGGGGTCTAGCGGTGGGGGGATCGGAGAGACCCAGTACTTC	CASSLGSSGGGIGETQYF
TRBJ1-5	few	TRBD1	TRBV11-2	TGTGCCAGCAGCTTAGAGGGACAGGGCGCGCCGATGCCCCAGCATTTT	CASSLEGQGAPMPQHF
TRBJ1-2	-	-	TRBV2	TGTGCCAGCAGAACGACAGTAAGCTATGGCTACACCTTC	CASRTTVSYGYTF
TRBJ1-4	-	-	TRBV5-1	TGCGCCAGCAGCTTGACAGGGTATAATGAAAAACTGTTTTTT	CASSLTGYNEKLFF
TRBJ1-2	-	-	TRBV6-1	TGTGCCAGCAGCGACCAGGGACTTGGGGGCTACACCTTC	CASSDQGLGGYTF
TRBJ1-6	-	-	TRBV6-5	TGTGCCAGCAGTTACGGGGGGGCAGTGAATTCACCCCTCCACTTT	CASSYGGAVNSPLHF
TRBJ2-7	-	-	TRBV7-9	TGTGCCAGCAGCCTGGGTAGTGTGCAGTACTTC	CASSLGSVQYF
TRBJ2-3	-	-	TRBV18	TGTGCCAGCTCAAGGAAGTTCGAGTCGGCGGGCTACACAGATACGCAGTATTTT	CASSRKFESAGYTDTQYF
TRBJ2-5	few	TRBD1	TRBV5-1	TGCGCCAGCAGCCCGGGACAGTCCGAGGAGACCCAGTACTTC	CASSPGQSEETQYF
TRBJ1-5	-	-	TRBV19	TGTGCCAGTACCTTTTGGGGGGGGGAGAATCAGCCCCAGCATTTT	CASTFWGGENQPQHF
TRBJ1-6	few	TRBD1	TRBV2	TGTGCCAGCAGACAGGGGACTAGTAATTCACCCCTCCACTTT	CASRQGTSNSPLHF
TRBJ2-5	once	-	TRBV18	TGTGCCAGCTCACCCAATCTGGTGTCCGGGGAGACCCAGTACTTC	CASSPNLVSGETQYF
TRBJ2-7	once	-	TRBV11-2	TGTGCCAGCAGCTTAGTTGGAGAAATGAGTTACGAGCAGTACTTC	CASSLVGEMSYEQYF
TRBJ1-2	once	-	TRBV4-3	TGCGCCAGCAGCCAAGATAGCCGCCGCGAAGCCAACTATGGCTACACCTTC	CASSQDSRREANYGYTF
TRBJ1-2	-	-	TRBV10-3	TGTGCCATCAGTGAATCCGTCTATGGCTACACCTTC	CAISESVYGYTF
TRBJ1-6	-	TRBD1	TRBV7-2	TGTGCCAGCAGCAGAGACAGGGCCCCCTATAATTCACCCCTCCACTTT	CASSRDRAPYNSPLHF
TRBJ1-5	-	-	TRBV5-1	TGCGCCAGCAGCTTGGAGGGGCCTGGGAGCAATCAGCCCCAGCATTTT	CASSLEGPGSNQPQHF
TRBJ2-2	-	-	TRBV5-1	TGCGCCAGCAGCTTGGCACGGCCGAACACCGGGGAGCTGTTTTTT	CASSLARPNTGELFF
TRBJ2-7	-	-	TRBV19	TGTGCCAGTAGTATGGTGGGTTCCTACGAGCAGTACTTC	CASSMVGSYEQYF
TRBJ2-3	-	-	TRBV7-2	TGTGCCAGCAGCTTATCGGGCCTGGGCACAGATACGCAGTATTTT	CASSLSGLGTDTQYF
TRBJ2-7	-	-	TRBV14	TGTGCCAGCAGCCAAAGCGCAGGCCTCTACGAGCAGTACTTC	CASSQSAGLYEQYF